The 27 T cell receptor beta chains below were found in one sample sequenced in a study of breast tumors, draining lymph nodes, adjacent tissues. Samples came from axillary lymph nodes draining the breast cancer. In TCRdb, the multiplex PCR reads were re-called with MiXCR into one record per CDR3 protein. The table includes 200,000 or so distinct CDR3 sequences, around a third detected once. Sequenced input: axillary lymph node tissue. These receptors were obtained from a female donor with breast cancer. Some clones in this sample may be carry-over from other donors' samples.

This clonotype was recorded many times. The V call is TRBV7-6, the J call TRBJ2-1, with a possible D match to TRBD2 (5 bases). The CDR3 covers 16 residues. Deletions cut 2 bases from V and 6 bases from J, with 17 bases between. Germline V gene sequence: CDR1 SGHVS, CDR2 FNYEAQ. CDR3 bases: TGTGCCAGCAGCTTACAGGCCGGCGGGTGGCCCAATGAGCAGTTCTTC. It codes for CASSLQAGGWPNEQFF.

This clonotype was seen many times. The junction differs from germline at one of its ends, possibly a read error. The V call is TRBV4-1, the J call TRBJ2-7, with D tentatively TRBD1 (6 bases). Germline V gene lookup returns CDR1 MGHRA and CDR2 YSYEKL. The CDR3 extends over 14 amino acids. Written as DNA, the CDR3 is TGCGCCAGCAGCCAAGTCGCAGGGGTATCCTCGAGTTCCTTC. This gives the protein CASSQVAGVSSSSF.

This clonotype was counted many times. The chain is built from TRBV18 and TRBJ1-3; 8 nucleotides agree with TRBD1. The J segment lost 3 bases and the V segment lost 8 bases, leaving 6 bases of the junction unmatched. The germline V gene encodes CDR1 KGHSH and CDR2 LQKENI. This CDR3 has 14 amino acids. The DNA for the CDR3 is TGTGCCAGCAGCCCAGGGGGCTTTGGAAACACCATATATTTT. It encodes CASSPGGFGNTIYF.

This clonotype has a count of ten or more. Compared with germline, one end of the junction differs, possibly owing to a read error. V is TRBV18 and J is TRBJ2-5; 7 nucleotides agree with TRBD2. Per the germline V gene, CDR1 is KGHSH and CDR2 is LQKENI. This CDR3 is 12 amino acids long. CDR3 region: CASSRDYPIMSF. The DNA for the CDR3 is TGTGCCAGCTCACGGGACTACCCCATTATGTCCTTC.

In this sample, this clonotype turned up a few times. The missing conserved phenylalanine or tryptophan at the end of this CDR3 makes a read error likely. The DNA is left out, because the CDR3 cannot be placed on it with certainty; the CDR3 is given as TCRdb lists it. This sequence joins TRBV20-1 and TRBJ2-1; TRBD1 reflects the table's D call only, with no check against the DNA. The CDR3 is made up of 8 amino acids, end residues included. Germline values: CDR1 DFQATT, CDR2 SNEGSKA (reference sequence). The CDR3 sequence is CSARVRAG.

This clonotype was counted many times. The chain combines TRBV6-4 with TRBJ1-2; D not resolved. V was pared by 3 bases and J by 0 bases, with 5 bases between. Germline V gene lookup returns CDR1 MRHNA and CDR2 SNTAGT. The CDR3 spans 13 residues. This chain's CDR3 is CASSEHSNYGYTF. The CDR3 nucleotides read TGTGCCAGCAGTGAGCATTCTAACTATGGCTACACCTTC.

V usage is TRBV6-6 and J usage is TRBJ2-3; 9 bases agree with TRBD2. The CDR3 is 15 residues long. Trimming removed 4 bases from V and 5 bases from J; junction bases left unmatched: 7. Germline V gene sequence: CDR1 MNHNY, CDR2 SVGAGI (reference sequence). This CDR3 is CASSWGLARGDTQYF. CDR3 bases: TGTGCCAGCAGTTGGGGACTAGCTCGTGGAGATACGCAGTATTTT.

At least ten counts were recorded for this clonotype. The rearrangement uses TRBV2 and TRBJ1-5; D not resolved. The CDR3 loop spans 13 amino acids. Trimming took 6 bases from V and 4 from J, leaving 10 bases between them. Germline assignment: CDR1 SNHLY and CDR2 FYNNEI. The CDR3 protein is CASSEKVNQPQHF. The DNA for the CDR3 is TGTGCCAGCAGCGAAAAAGTGAATCAGCCCCAGCATTTT.

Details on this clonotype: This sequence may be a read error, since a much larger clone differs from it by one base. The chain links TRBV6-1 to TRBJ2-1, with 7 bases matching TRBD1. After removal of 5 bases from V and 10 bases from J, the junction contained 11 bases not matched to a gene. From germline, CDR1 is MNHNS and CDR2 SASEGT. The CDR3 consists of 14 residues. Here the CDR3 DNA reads TGTGCCAGCAGTCAAGTACAGGGGCCTGACGAGCAGTTCTTC. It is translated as CASSQVQGPDEQFF.

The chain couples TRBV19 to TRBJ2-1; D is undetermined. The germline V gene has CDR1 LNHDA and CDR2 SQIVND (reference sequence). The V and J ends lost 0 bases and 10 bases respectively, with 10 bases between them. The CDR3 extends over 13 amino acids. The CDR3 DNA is TGTGCCAGTAGTATAGAGGCCCCACGGGAGCAGTTCTTC. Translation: CASSIEAPREQFF.

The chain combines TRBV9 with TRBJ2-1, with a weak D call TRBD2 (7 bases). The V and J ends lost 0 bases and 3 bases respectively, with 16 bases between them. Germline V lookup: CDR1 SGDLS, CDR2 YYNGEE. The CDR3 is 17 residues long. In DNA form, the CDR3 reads TGTGCCAGCAGCGTAGAAAGAAGGGGGGGAGGCTACAATGAGCAGTTCTTC. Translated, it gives CASSVERRGGGYNEQFF. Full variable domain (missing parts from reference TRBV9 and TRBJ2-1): DSGVTQTPKHLITATGQRVTLRCSPRSGDLSVYWYQQSLDQGLQFLIQYYNGEERAKGNILERFSAQQFPDLHSELNLSSLELGDSALYFCASSVERRGGGYNEQFFGPGTRLTVL.

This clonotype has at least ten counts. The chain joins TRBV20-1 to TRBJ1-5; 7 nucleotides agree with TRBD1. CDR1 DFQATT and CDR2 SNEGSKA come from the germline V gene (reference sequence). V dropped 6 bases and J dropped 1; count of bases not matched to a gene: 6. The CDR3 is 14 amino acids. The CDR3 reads CSANRGTSNQPQHF. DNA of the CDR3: TGCAGTGCCAACAGGGGAACGAGCAATCAGCCCCAGCATTTT.

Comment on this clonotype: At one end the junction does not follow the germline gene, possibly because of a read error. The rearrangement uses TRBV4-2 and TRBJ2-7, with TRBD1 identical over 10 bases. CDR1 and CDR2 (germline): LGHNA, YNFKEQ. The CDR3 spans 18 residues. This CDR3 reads CAGSQTREGTGVSYEQYF. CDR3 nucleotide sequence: TGTGCCGGCAGCCAGACTCGTGAGGGGACAGGGGTCTCCTACGAGCAGTACTTC.

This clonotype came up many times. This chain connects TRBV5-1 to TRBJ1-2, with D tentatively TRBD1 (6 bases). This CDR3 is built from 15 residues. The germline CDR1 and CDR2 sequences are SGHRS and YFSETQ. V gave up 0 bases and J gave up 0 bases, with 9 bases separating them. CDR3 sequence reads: CASSLEGQTNYGYTF. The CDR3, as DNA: TGCGCCAGCAGCTTGGAAGGACAGACTAACTATGGCTACACCTTC.

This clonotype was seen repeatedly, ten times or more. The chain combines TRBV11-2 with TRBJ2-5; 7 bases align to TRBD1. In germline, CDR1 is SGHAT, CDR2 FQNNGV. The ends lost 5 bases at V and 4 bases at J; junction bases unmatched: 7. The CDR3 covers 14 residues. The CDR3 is CASSASGGTETQYF. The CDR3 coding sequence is TGTGCCAGCAGCGCTTCAGGGGGAACAGAGACCCAGTACTTC. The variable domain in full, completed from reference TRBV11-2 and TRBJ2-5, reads EAGVAQSPRYKIIEKRQSVAFWCNPISGHATLYWYQQILGQGPKLLIQFQNNGVVDDSQLPKDRFSAERLKGVDSTLKIQPAKLEDSAVYLCASSASGGTETQYFGPGTRLLVL.

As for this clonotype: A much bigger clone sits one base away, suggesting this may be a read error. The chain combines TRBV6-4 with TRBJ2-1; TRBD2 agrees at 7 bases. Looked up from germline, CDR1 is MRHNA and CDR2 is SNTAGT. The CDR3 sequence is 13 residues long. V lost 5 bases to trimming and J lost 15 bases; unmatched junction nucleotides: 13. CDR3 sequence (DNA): TGTGCCAGCAGTCACCAAGGGGAGGGTTTGTTGTTCTTC. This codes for CASSHQGEGLLFF.

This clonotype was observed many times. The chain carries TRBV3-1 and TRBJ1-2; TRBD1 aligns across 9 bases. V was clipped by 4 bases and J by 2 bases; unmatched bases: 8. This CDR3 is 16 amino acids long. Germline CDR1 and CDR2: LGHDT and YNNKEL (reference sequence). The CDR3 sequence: CASSPLQGAGNYGYTF. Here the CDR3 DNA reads TGTGCCAGCAGCCCCTTACAGGGGGCGGGGAACTATGGCTACACCTTC.

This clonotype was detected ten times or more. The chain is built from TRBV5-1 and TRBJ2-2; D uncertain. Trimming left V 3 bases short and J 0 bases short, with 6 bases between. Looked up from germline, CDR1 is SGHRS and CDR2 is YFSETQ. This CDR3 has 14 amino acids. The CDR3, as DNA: TGCGCCAGCAGCTCCACAACGAACACCGGGGAGCTGTTTTTT. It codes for CASSSTTNTGELFF.

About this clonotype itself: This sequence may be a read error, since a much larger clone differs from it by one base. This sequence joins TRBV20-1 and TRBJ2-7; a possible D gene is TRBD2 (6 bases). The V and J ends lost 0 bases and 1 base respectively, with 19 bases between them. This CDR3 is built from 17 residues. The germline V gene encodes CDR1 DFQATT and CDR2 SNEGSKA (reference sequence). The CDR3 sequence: CSARERGPPGLSYEQYF. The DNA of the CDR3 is TGCAGTGCTAGAGAGAGGGGTCCCCCGGGACTGTCCTACGAGCAGTACTTC.

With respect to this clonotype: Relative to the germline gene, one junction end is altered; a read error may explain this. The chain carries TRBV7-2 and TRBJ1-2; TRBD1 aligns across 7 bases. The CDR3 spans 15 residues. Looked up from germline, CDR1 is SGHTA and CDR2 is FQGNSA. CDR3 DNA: TGTGCCAGCAGCCCTCAGACAGGGTCCAACTATGGCTACCCCTTC. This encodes CASSPQTGSNYGYPF.

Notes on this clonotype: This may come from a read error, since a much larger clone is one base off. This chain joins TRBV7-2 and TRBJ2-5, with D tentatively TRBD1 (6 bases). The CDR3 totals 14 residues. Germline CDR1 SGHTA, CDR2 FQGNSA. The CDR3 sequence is CAGSLGGIRETQYF. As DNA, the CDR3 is TGTGCCGGCAGCTTAGGGGGTATAAGGGAGACCCAGTACTTC.

As DNA, the CDR3 is TGTGCCAGCAGCTTAGAACTAGCGGGAGATTTCACAGATACGCAGTATTTT. It codes for CASSLELAGDFTDTQYF. The chain combines TRBV7-6 with TRBJ2-3, with 11 positions matching TRBD2. Trimming took 1 base from V and 2 from J; bases not matched to a gene: 5. The CDR3 extends over 17 amino acids. The germline CDR1 and CDR2 sequences are SGHVS and FNYEAQ.

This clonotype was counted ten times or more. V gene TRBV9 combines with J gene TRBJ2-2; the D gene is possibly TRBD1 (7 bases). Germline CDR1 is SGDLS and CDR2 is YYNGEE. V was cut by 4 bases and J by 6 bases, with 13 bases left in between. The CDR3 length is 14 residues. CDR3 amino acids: CASSRRGTAGELFF. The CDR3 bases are TGTGCCAGCAGCCGACGGGGGACAGCCGGGGAGCTGTTTTTT.

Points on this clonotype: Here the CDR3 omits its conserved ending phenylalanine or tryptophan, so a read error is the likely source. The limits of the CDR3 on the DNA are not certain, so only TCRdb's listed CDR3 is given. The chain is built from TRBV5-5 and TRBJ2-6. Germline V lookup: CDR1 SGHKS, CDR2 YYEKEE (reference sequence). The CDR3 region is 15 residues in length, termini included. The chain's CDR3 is CASSLGSSGANVLSE.

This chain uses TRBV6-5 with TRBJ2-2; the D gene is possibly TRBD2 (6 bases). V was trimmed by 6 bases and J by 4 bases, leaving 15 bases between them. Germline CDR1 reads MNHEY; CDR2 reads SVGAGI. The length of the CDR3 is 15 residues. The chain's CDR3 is CASSPGTWVTGELFF. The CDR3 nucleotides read TGTGCCAGCAGCCCCGGGACTTGGGTCACCGGGGAGCTGTTTTTT.

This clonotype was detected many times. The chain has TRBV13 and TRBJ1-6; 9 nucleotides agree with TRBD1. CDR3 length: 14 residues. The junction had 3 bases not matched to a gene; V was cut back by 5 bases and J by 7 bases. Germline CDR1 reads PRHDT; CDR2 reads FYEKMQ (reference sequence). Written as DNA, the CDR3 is TGTGCCAGCAGCAGAGGGACAGGGAATTCACCCCTCCACTTT. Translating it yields CASSRGTGNSPLHF.

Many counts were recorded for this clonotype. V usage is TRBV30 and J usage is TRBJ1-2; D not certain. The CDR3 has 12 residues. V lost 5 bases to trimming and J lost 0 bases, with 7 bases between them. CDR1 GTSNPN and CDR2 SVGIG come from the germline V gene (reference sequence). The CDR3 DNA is TGTGCCTGGGAACAGTCTAACTATGGCTACACCTTC. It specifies CAWEQSNYGYTF.